Listed below are T cell receptor beta chains from one sample, sequenced in a study of graft-versus-host responses after intestinal transplantation. Clones were read by immunoSEQ multiplex PCR, and TCRdb kept only the in-frame ones, dropping some. The sample holds tens of thousands of clones, about 90% seen once. The specimen comprised PBMCs, sampled around 120 days after intestinal transplantation. The source is a human patient who received an intestinal transplant, so some T cells may come from the graft donor. Each CDR3 is given with its conserved first and last residue. The D gene is left open where the match is weak. Rows may omit the clone size; those that give it use once, few, many or a size class.

clone_size	v_call	j_call	d_call	cdr3_aa	cdr3_nt
once	TRBV27	TRBJ2-1	TRBD1	CASSLLTGGPANEQFF	TGTGCCAGCAGTCTCTTAACAGGGGGCCCAGCCAATGAGCAGTTCTTC
.	TRBV5-1	TRBJ2-7	.	CASSRSAWDEQYF	TGCGCCAGCAGCCGCAGCGCGTGGGACGAGCAGTACTTC
.	TRBV7-9	TRBJ2-1	.	CASSLAGEYNEQFF	TGTGCCAGCAGCTTAGCAGGGGAGTACAATGAGCAGTTCTTC
few	TRBV4-1	TRBJ2-5	.	CASSQWGIAASETQYF	TGCGCCAGCAGCCAATGGGGGATAGCGGCGTCAGAGACCCAGTACTTC
.	TRBV7-9	TRBJ1-4	TRBD1	CASSEWTGGDEKLFF	TGTGCCAGCAGCGAGTGGACAGGGGGCGATGAAAAACTGTTTTTT
.	TRBV19	TRBJ2-7	TRBD1	CASRMTGTYEQYF	TGTGCCAGTAGGATGACAGGGACCTACGAGCAGTACTTC
few	TRBV5-4	TRBJ2-7	.	CASSFGKSLISYEQYF	TGTGCCAGCAGCTTCGGCAAGTCCCTAATCTCCTACGAGCAGTACTTC
.	TRBV28	TRBJ2-7	TRBD1	CASTRDRVDSYEQYF	TGTGCCAGCACCCGGGACAGGGTGGACTCCTACGAGCAGTACTTC
.	TRBV6-6	TRBJ2-2	TRBD2	CASSWAGGGTGELFF	TGTGCCAGCAGTTGGGCGGGAGGGGGCACCGGGGAGCTGTTTTTT
.	TRBV5-5	TRBJ2-6	.	CAGGPGAFSGANVLTF	TGTGCCGGTGGCCCAGGGGCCTTCTCTGGGGCCAACGTCCTGACTTTC
once	TRBV6-5	TRBJ2-7	TRBD2	CASSYRGGTSSYEQYF	TGTGCCAGCAGTTACCGCGGGGGGACGAGCTCCTACGAGCAGTACTTC
.	TRBV5-1	TRBJ2-7	.	CASSFDSYEQYF	TGCGCCAGCAGCTTCGACAGCTACGAGCAGTACTTC
.	TRBV12-2	TRBJ2-7	.	CASRPGRGPPSSYEQYF	TGTGCAAGTCGCCCCGGCCGAGGGCCTCCGAGCTCCTACGAGCAGTACTTC
.	TRBV5-1	TRBJ2-5	TRBD2	CASSLGAGGSQETQYF	TGCGCCAGCAGCTTGGGAGCGGGAGGTTCCCAAGAGACCCAGTACTTC
.	TRBV5-6	TRBJ2-3	TRBD1	CASSRKTGGTDTQYF	TGTGCCAGCAGCCGAAAGACAGGGGGCACAGATACGCAGTATTTT
.	TRBV4-1	TRBJ2-7	.	CASSRVGSYEQYF	TGCGCCAGCAGCAGGGTGGGCTCCTACGAGCAGTACTTC
.	TRBV5-1	TRBJ2-3	.	CASNRGGFDTDTQYF	TGCGCCAGCAACCGAGGGGGATTTGACACAGATACGCAGTATTTT
.	TRBV18	TRBJ1-4	TRBD1	CASSPQQGEEEKLFF	TGTGCCAGCTCACCCCAACAGGGGGAGGAGGAAAAACTGTTTTTT
.	TRBV12-5	TRBJ1-2	.	CASGLVRQGQPTSPYGYTF	TGTGCTAGTGGTTTGGTACGGCAGGGACAACCGACCTCTCCCTATGGCTACACCTTC
.	TRBV5-1	TRBJ1-1	.	CASSWWGTGTEAFF	TGCGCCAGCTCGTGGTGGGGGACGGGTACTGAAGCTTTCTTT
.	TRBV18	TRBJ2-5	TRBD1	CASSPPDRAETQYF	TGTGCCAGCTCACCCCCGGACAGGGCTGAGACCCAGTACTTC
few	TRBV7-9	TRBJ2-1	.	CASSLQFF	TGTGCCAGCAGCCTCCAGTTCTTC
.	TRBV18	TRBJ2-7	TRBD1	CASSEGSRDSSLHEQYF	TGTGCCAGCTCAGAAGGGTCCCGGGACAGCTCTCTCCACGAGCAGTACTTC